These T cell receptor beta chains were read from a single sample in a study of long-term antiretroviral therapy in people with HIV. TCRdb keeps only in-frame clones here, not all; method: immunoSEQ multiplex PCR. The top ten hold roughly 25% of the sample, which has 13,000 to 15,000 clones, more than 75% seen once. The specimen was unsorted PBMCs, collected 3.1 years after starting antiretroviral therapy. The receptors here all came from a man between 40 and 49 years old with HIV. Each CDR3 is given with its conserved first and last residue.

>TRBJ1-5|17|TRBV11-2
CASSEEVTGGTIQPQHF
>TRBJ1-6|15|TRBV18
CASSPYREADSPLHF
>TRBJ1-1|14|TRBV4-1
CASSQDPAVLEAFF
>TRBJ2-3|14|TRBV5-6
CASSSWGGADTQYF
>TRBJ2-3|16|TRBV6-1
CASSEAPRGGADTQYF
>TRBJ1-2|12|TRBV14
CASSPRGLGYTF
>TRBJ2-1|14|TRBV2
CASSGYAFGNEQFF
>TRBJ2-7|14|TRBV6-5
CASSWTGMGYEQYF
>TRBJ1-2|15|TRBV6-5
CASSYGARGGYGYTF
>TRBJ1-1|17|TRBV27
CASSLRHRGPSNTEAFF
>TRBJ2-7|15|TRBV27
CASSLPDRVTYEQYF
>TRBJ1-3|15|TRBV14
CASSQDLSSGNTIYF
>TRBJ2-3|17|TRBV9
CASSPWTSGDGTDTQYF
>TRBJ2-7|12|TRBV4-2
CASSQEGYEQYF
>TRBJ1-5|15|TRBV27
CASSLSGGGNQPQHF
>TRBJ2-7|15|TRBV19
CASSVAGGSTYEQYF
>TRBJ2-3|12|TRBV13
CASSIRSDTQYF
>TRBJ2-1|13|TRBV27
CASSTLTSGEQFF
>TRBJ1-1|14|TRBV6-1
CASSEAPMNTEAFF
>TRBJ2-7|14|TRBV10-1
CASSEGRGTYEQYF
>TRBJ2-1|15|TRBV5-4
CASSLVGSSYNEQFF
>TRBJ1-2|15|TRBV6-1
CASRDTGTTNYGYTF
>TRBJ1-4|13|TRBV5-4
CASSLTTYDRQFF
>TRBJ1-2|14|TRBV2
CASSRQGVSYGYTF
>TRBJ2-7|14|TRBV7-9
CASSLADRSYEQYF
>TRBJ1-3|13|TRBV10-3
CAISVQGGNTIYF
>TRBJ1-5|16|TRBV27
CASSSTLRDINQPQHF
>TRBJ1-2|14|TRBV29-1
CSAWGGTGPGGYTF
>TRBJ1-1|16|TRBV4-1
CASSQDPQAGNTEAFF
>TRBJ1-2|15|TRBV27
CASSPYRDSNYGYTF
>TRBJ1-6|15|TRBV5-4
CASSPGTGRDSPLHF
>TRBJ2-3|13|TRBV30
CAWSPRLADTQYF
>TRBJ1-1|13|TRBV30
CAWSVLRQGRAFF
>TRBJ2-6|15|TRBV5-4
CASSLGGSGANVLTF
>TRBJ2-2|14|TRBV5-1
CATRQGVDTGELFF
>TRBJ2-1|16|TRBV28
CASSVTGGSSYNEQFF
>TRBJ1-3|14|TRBV9
CASSVEAFGNTIYF
>TRBJ1-6|20|TRBV4-1
CASSQDTPRGTSSYNSPLHF
>TRBJ2-7|14|TRBV2
CASRGTGNSYEQYF
>TRBJ1-1|12|TRBV18
CASSPDRGEAFF
>TRBJ2-3|16|TRBV5-1
CASSLAGGGARDTQYF
>TRBJ2-2|18|TRBV18
CASSLYRDFLLNTGELFF
>TRBJ2-7|11|TRBV20-1
CSAIQGYEQYF
>TRBJ2-2|14|TRBV5-1
CASSVGQDTGELFF
>TRBJ1-1|14|TRBV29-1
CSVVQGVGNTEAFF
>TRBJ1-1|13|TRBV5-6
CASSLAGNTEAFF
>TRBJ2-2|14|TRBV18
CASSSTGSTGELFF
>TRBJ2-2|15|TRBV6-5
CASSNGPQGTGELFF
>TRBJ1-1|13|TRBV11-1
CASSLGRNTEAFF
>TRBJ1-1|13|TRBV6-5
CASSGTDGTEAFF
>TRBJ2-7|17|TRBV27
CASSREQGGPSSYEQYF
>TRBJ2-7|13|TRBV5-1
CASSTDGSYEQYF
>TRBJ1-4|14|TRBV5-1
CASSLEMEGEKLFF
>TRBJ2-7|14|TRBV2
CASSEVMVGEEQYF
>TRBJ1-3|14|TRBV27
CASSSGVAGNTIYF
>TRBJ2-3|18|TRBV28
CASSYGQGGAYSTDTQYF
>TRBJ1-3|16|TRBV4-1
CASSQGVFSTGNTIYF
>TRBJ1-1|15|TRBV7-9
CASSPLDYEGTEAFF
>TRBJ1-1|14|TRBV9
CASSVTGGNTEAFF
>TRBJ1-1|15|TRBV18
CASSPTGGVDTEAFF